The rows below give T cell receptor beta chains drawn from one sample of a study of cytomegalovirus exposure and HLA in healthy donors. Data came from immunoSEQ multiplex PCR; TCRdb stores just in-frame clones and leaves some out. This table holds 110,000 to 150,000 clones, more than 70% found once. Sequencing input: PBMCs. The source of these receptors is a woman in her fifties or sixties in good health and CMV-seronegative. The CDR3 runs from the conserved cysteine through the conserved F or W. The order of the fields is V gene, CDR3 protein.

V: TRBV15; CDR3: CATSQADTEAFF
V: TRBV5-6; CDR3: CASSLGGGRSTEAFF
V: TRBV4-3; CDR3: CASSQGKGVGETQYF
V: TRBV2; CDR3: CASSRDRGQYEQYF
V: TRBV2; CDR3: CASSAVSGGTSSYNEQFF
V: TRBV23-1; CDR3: CASSLSAPDTQYF
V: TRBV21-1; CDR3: CASSRADLADTQYF
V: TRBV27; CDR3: CASGRGTASNQPQHF
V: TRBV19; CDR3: CASSIQATPEAFF
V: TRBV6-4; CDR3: CASSAGQDTGELFF
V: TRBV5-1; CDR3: CASSFSQGTYEQYF
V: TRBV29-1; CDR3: CSVEDPQGRDGYTF
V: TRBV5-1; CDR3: CASSLAGLAGTQYF
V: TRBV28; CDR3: CASSPVDGGRYEQYF
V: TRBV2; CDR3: CASSEELEGVDEQYF
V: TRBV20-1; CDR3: CSARGRGGYTF
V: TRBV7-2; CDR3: CASSLRTGGGDTQYF
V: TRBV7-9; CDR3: CASTLTHPDTEAFF
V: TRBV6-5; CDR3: CASSYSDRGQETQYF
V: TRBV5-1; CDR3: CASSLRQDSGGELFF
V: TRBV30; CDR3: CAWSVGQGSFRDTQYF
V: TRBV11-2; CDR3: CASSPRDSQDTQYF
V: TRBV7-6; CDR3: CASSAGGNTEAFF
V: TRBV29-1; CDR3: CSGGVTDTQYF
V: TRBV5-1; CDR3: CASSLSGGENIQYF
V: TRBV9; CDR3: CASSPTDKRYNEQFF
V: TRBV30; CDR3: CAWSPTGNSADTQYF
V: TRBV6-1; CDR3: CASSKGGYEQYF
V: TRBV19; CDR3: CASSIRKVAGENKNIQYF
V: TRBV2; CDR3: CASRGDSYEQYF
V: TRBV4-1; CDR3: CASSQGTGGGAYEQYF
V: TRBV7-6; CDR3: CASRPDRFSGNTIYF
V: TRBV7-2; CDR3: CASSPSRTGTGELFF
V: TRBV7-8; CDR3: CASSLAGQSGNTIYF
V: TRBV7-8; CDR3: CASSPNRSPLHF
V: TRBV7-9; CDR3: CASSSREGTGELFF
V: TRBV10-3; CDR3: CAISEQGGSGELFF
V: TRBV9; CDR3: CASSVTGERGTEAFF
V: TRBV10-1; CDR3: CASSESGVRGYTF
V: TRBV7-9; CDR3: CASSLDGTGGSPLHF
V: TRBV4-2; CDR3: CASRRQGVYEQYF
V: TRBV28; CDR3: CASSLLPGQSIDGYTF
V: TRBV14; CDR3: CANSQSTTNEQYF
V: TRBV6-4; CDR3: CASSQGTTESDTQYF
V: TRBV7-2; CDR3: CASSLRGYEQYF
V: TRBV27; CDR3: CASSVDRDTEAFF
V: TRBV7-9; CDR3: CASSLGQASGELFF
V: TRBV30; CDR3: CAWNFGGAFDSREQYF
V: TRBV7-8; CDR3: CASSLEAPGEKLFF
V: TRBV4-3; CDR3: CASSQDRATYNEQFF
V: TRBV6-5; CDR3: CASSRTAVNYGYTF
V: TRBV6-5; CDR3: CASSYKTGGLEAFF
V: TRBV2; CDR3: CASSEVRGGSGYTF
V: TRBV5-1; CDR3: CASSLNSGGVYNEQFF